The 24 T cell receptor beta chains below come from one sample, sequenced in a study of blood T cell repertoires in COVID-19. The data were produced by immunoSEQ multiplex PCR, yet TCRdb's version contains in-frame clones alone and is incomplete. The profile shows some 150,000 clones, 85% of them singletons. Sequencing used peripheral blood. Source of these receptors: a middle-aged man with acute or convalescent COVID-19.

The rearrangement uses TRBV5-1 and TRBJ2-2; TRBD1 might be the D (6 bases). CDR3 size: 16 residues. V was pared by 7 bases and J by 1 base, with 17 bases between. From germline, CDR1 is SGHRS and CDR2 YFSETQ. The CDR3 DNA reads as TGCGCCAGCCGCGCGCCAGGGGACGGGAACACCGGGGAGCTGTTTTTT. Its protein is CASRAPGDGNTGELFF.

The J gene is TRBJ1-1, the V gene TRBV7-3; D not certain. This CDR3 comprises 13 residues. V was shortened by 1 base and J by 1 base, with 4 bases between the two germline ends. CDR1 is SGHTA and CDR2 is FQGTGA in the germline V gene. CDR3 sequence reads: CASSLIRNTEAFF. In nucleotides, the CDR3 is TGTGCCAGCAGCTTAATCAGGAACACTGAAGCTTTCTTT.

At least ten counts were recorded for this clone. This rearrangement joins TRBV7-8 to TRBJ1-3; 7 bases are shared with TRBD1. Trimming at V came to 1 base and at J to 0 bases, leaving 12 bases not matched to a gene. The CDR3 totals 19 residues. Germline V gives CDR1 SGHVS, CDR2 FQNEAQ. The CDR3 spells CASSLGWTPTGSSGNTIYF. The CDR3 DNA sequence: TGTGCCAGCAGCTTAGGATGGACACCGACAGGGAGCTCTGGAAACACCATATATTTT.

In its sample, this clone was seen once. The gene calls are TRBV2 and TRBJ1-5, with 8 bases lining up with TRBD1. This CDR3 spans 14 amino acids. With 6 bases clipped from V and 7 bases from J, the junction kept 8 bases outside the gene matches. Germline V gene lookup returns CDR1 SNHLY and CDR2 FYNNEI. CDR3 protein: CASSATGDYQPQHF. CDR3 nucleotide sequence: TGTGCCAGCAGCGCGACAGGGGATTACCAGCCCCAGCATTTT. Full variable domain (remainder filled in from reference TRBV2 and TRBJ1-5): EPEVTQTPSHQVTQMGQEVILRCVPISNHLYFYWYRQILGQKVEFLVSFYNNEISEKSEIFDDQFSVERPDGSNFTLKIRSTKLEDSAMYFCASSATGDYQPQHFGDGTRLSIL.

The V gene is TRBV2, the J gene TRBJ1-5; 12 positions agree with TRBD1. V lost 7 bases, J lost 7 bases, and 8 bases stayed unmatched. From germline, CDR1 is SNHLY and CDR2 FYNNEI. This CDR3 spans 15 amino acids. CDR3 in DNA: TGTGCCAGCACCCTTGGGACAGGGGGCGAACAGCCCCAGCATTTT. The encoded protein is CASTLGTGGEQPQHF.

This chain uses TRBV30 with TRBJ1-1; no clear D gene. Trimming took 0 bases from V and 6 from J, leaving 8 bases between them. CDR1 is GTSNPN and CDR2 is SVGIG in the germline V gene (reference sequence). The CDR3 has 12 amino acids. In nucleotides, the CDR3 is TGTGCCTGGAGTGTAACTTACGCTGAAGCTTTCTTT. Protein: CAWSVTYAEAFF.

The chain is built from TRBV6-4 and TRBJ1-2; D is undetermined. The ends were cut back, 4 bases at V and 7 bases at J, with 16 bases in the middle. The CDR3 extends over 14 amino acids. The germline V gene has CDR1 MRHNA and CDR2 SNTAGT. CDR3: CASSAQEGIGGYTF. The CDR3 DNA is TGTGCCAGCAGTGCCCAGGAGGGTATCGGTGGCTACACCTTC.

The chain employs TRBV28 and TRBJ1-1, with a tentative D call TRBD1 (5 bases). The germline V gene has CDR1 MDHEN and CDR2 SYDVKM. This CDR3 has 11 amino acids. V dropped 6 bases and J dropped 7 bases, with 9 bases sitting between them. As DNA, the CDR3 is TGTGCCAGCAGGGGGCCCCATGAAGCTTTCTTT. Protein: CASRGPHEAFF.

The chain combines TRBV2 with TRBJ2-7, with a tentative D call TRBD2 (5 bases). Germline V lookup: CDR1 SNHLY, CDR2 FYNNEI. Trimming removed 9 bases at V and 6 bases at J, with 12 bases between. This CDR3 has 11 amino acids. CDR3 DNA: TGTGCCAGGGGTATGGCGGGCGAGCAGTACTTC. Translating it yields CARGMAGEQYF.

The J gene is TRBJ1-3, the V gene TRBV3-1 (or the pseudogene TRBV3-2); possible D gene TRBD1, 5 bases. Germline CDR1 reads LGHDT; CDR2 reads YNNKEL (reference sequence). The CDR3 runs to 15 residues. V lost 6 bases and J lost 0, with 12 bases in between. CDR3 in amino acids: CASRKETVSGNTIYF. In DNA, the CDR3 is TGTGCCAGCAGAAAAGAGACAGTCTCTGGAAACACCATATATTTT.

V is TRBV6-5 and J is TRBJ2-1; 8 nucleotides match TRBD2. Losses at the gene ends were 7 bases for V and 4 bases for J; bases not matched to a gene: 3. Germline-derived CDR1 and CDR2 are MNHEY and SVGAGI. There are 13 residues in the CDR3. In DNA, the CDR3 is TGTGCCAGCAAGGAGCGGGAGTACAATGAGCAGTTCTTC. As protein: CASKEREYNEQFF.

V usage is TRBV19 and J usage is TRBJ2-2; tentatively, D is TRBD1 (5 bases). V was pared by 9 bases and J by 7 bases, with 9 bases between. Germline assignment: CDR1 LNHDA and CDR2 SQIVND (reference sequence). The CDR3 runs 11 residues. The CDR3 nucleotides are TGTGCCAGCCAGGGTTACGGGGAGCTGTTTTTT. Translating it yields CASQGYGELFF.

J is TRBJ1-2 and V is TRBV2; D might be TRBD1 (5 bases). Germline V gene data show CDR1 as SNHLY and CDR2 as FYNNEI. Trimming shortened V by 8 bases and J by 7 bases, and 14 bases separated the two germline ends. CDR3 length equals 12 residues. The CDR3 coding sequence is TGTGCCAGCGGACAAAGCGGGGTTGGCTACACCTTC. Residues: CASGQSGVGYTF.

The chain is built from TRBV5-4 and TRBJ2-5; 8 bases agree with TRBD2. The CDR3 is 17 residues long. CDR1 and CDR2 from the germline V gene are SGHNT and YYREEE (reference sequence). The ends lost 4 bases at V and 5 bases at J; junction bases unmatched: 16. The CDR3 coding sequence is TGTGCCAGCAGCCGGGGGGGAGGGGCAGACCCCATGGAGACCCAGTACTTC. Amino acids: CASSRGGGADPMETQYF.

The chain couples TRBV3-1 (or the pseudogene TRBV3-2) to TRBJ1-3; the D is unclear. Germline loops: CDR1 LGHDT, CDR2 YNNKEL (reference sequence). V lost 4 bases and J lost 0, with 7 bases in between. This CDR3 has 14 amino acids. CDR3 nucleotides: TGTGCCAGCAGCCGACTCGGCTCTGGAAACACCATATATTTT. This encodes CASSRLGSGNTIYF.

The rearrangement joins TRBV2 to TRBJ1-1, with D maybe TRBD1 (5 bases). This CDR3 is 13 amino acids long. CDR1 and CDR2 (germline): SNHLY, FYNNEI. The ends were cut back, 6 bases at V and 2 bases at J, with 10 bases in the middle. The CDR3 protein is CASRTTVNTEAFF. For the CDR3, the DNA is TGTGCCAGCAGGACGACAGTTAACACTGAAGCTTTCTTT.

The V and J genes are TRBV18 and TRBJ2-5; no definite D call. Germline-derived CDR1 and CDR2 are KGHSH and LQKENI. V lost 3 bases and J lost 4, with 18 bases in between. This CDR3 has 16 residues. The CDR3: CASSPSPADLLETQYF. Written as DNA, the CDR3 is TGTGCCAGCTCACCCTCCCCCGCGGATCTCTTAGAGACCCAGTACTTC.

Here the CDR3 reads CALTGGLGYTF. DNA for the CDR3: TGTGCCCTGACAGGGGGCCTTGGCTACACCTTC. The chain links TRBV30 to TRBJ1-2, with 10 bases identical to TRBD1. V shed 8 bases, J shed 7 bases, and the junction held 4 bases outside the gene matches. This CDR3 has 11 amino acids. Germline CDR1 and CDR2: GTSNPN and SVGIG (reference sequence).

This chain uses TRBV7-2 with TRBJ1-2; D might be TRBD1 (5 bases). The CDR3 has 14 residues. CDR1 and CDR2 from the germline V gene are SGHTA and FQGNSA. V was cut by 1 base and J by 3 bases, with 9 bases left in between. CDR3 protein: CASSLGQTYYGYTF. The CDR3 DNA sequence: TGTGCCAGCAGCTTAGGACAGACGTACTATGGCTACACCTTC. The complete variable domain, with remaining parts taken from reference TRBV7-2 and TRBJ1-2, reads GAGVSQSPSNKVTEKGKDVELRCDPISGHTALYWYRQSLGQGLEFLIYFQGNSAPDKSGLPSDRFSAERTGGSVSTLTIQRTQQEDSAVYLCASSLGQTYYGYTFGSGTRLTVV.

The chain employs TRBV18 and TRBJ2-7, with 13 bases identical to TRBD2. The CDR3 extends over 16 amino acids. The J segment lost 3 bases and the V segment lost 3 bases, leaving 5 bases of the junction unmatched. Per germline, CDR1 KGHSH and CDR2 LQKENI. DNA of the CDR3: TGTGCCAGCTCACCGGGGACTAGCGGGGCCCACTACGAGCAGTACTTC. The encoded protein is CASSPGTSGAHYEQYF.

This chain connects TRBV10-3 to TRBJ1-5; no clear D gene. Germline assignment: CDR1 ENHRY and CDR2 SYGVKD. Trimming shortened V by 0 bases and J by 6 bases, and 12 bases separated the two germline ends. The CDR3 is made up of 15 amino acids. In DNA form, the CDR3 reads TGTGCCATCAGTGAGTCGGGCGGAGCGGCTCAGCCCCAGCATTTT. As protein: CAISESGGAAQPQHF.

This clone occurred a few times. The chain uses TRBV7-9 and TRBJ2-2; 7 bases map to TRBD2. After removal of 2 bases from V and 6 bases from J, the junction contained 18 bases not matched to a gene. CDR3 length: 19 amino acids. Per germline, CDR1 SEHNR and CDR2 FQNEAQ (reference sequence). The chain's CDR3 is CASSLHRGRATGSPGELFF. The CDR3 bases are TGTGCCAGCAGCTTACATCGAGGGAGGGCGACCGGCTCGCCCGGGGAGCTGTTTTTT.

This clone has just a few counts. The chain employs TRBV2 and TRBJ2-2, with TRBD1 as a possible D gene (6 bases). The V end lost 7 bases, the J end lost 5 bases, and 17 bases lay between the germline ends. This CDR3 comprises 15 residues. Germline V CDR1 and CDR2: SNHLY, FYNNEI. The CDR3 sequence: CASNLVGGLTGELFF. CDR3 sequence (DNA): TGTGCCAGCAACCTGGTAGGGGGTTTAACCGGGGAGCTGTTTTTT.

This rearrangement joins TRBV10-3 to TRBJ1-2; TRBD1 matches at 7 bases. The J segment lost 4 bases and the V segment lost 5 bases, leaving 7 bases of the junction unmatched. Per germline, CDR1 ENHRY and CDR2 SYGVKD. CDR3 length: 14 residues. DNA of the CDR3: TGTGCCATCAGTCAGGGGGAGATGGGCTATGGCTACACCTTC. Its translation: CAISQGEMGYGYTF.